The 25 T cell receptor beta chains reported below all come from one sample, sequenced in a study of blood T cell repertoires in COVID-19. Here immunoSEQ multiplex PCR was the method, and the copy in TCRdb shows in-frame clones only, minus some. The sample shows about 200,000 clones, roughly 84% of them seen only once. Input material: peripheral blood. These receptors originate from a woman between 40 and 55 years old who had recovered from COVID-19.

The chain uses TRBV5-5 and TRBJ2-1; a weak D match, TRBD2 (6 bases). With 3 bases removed from V and 8 bases from J, the gap between germline ends came to 15 bases. The CDR3 runs 14 residues. Germline V gene data show CDR1 as SGHKS and CDR2 as YYEKEE (reference sequence). The CDR3 bases are TGTGCCAGCAGCTCCGGCGGGAATAGCTATGAGCAGTTCTTC. This gives the protein CASSSGGNSYEQFF.

This chain connects TRBV18 to TRBJ2-7; D unresolved. CDR1 and CDR2 (germline): KGHSH, LQKENI. CDR3 length equals 12 residues. V was cut by 5 bases and J by 2 bases, with 7 bases left in between. This CDR3 is CASSGSTYEQYF. CDR3 bases: TGTGCCAGCTCAGGCAGTACCTACGAGCAGTACTTC.

This sequence joins TRBV9 and TRBJ2-3; 12 bases match TRBD2. Germline values: CDR1 SGDLS, CDR2 YYNGEE. J lost 4 bases, V lost 4 bases, and 7 bases had no gene match. CDR3 size: 16 residues. CDR3 DNA: TGTGCCAGCAGCCCCCTAGCGGGAGGGTGGGCAGATACGCAGTATTTT. Its translation is CASSPLAGGWADTQYF.

Only one count was recorded for this clone. The chain combines TRBV6-5 with TRBJ2-7; TRBD2 agrees at 8 bases. The germline V gene encodes CDR1 MNHEY and CDR2 SVGAGI. The trim removed 6 bases at V and 0 bases at J, leaving 7 bases unmatched. The CDR3 consists of 15 residues. CDR3 protein: CASRAGLANSYEQYF. For the CDR3, the DNA is TGTGCCAGCAGGGCCGGACTAGCAAACTCCTACGAGCAGTACTTC.

This clone was seen a few times. The chain carries TRBV12-5 and TRBJ2-2; 10 bases align to TRBD1. With V trimmed by 6 bases and J by 6 bases, 4 bases remained unmatched. CDR3 length: 14 residues. Germline CDR1 reads LGHNT; CDR2 reads FRNRAP. The CDR3 bases are TGTGCTAGTGGGGGACAGGGGAGTCCCGGGGAGCTGTTTTTT. It yields the protein CASGGQGSPGELFF.

This chain links TRBV28 with TRBJ2-2; 8 bases line up with TRBD2. CDR3 length: 15 residues. Trimming cost V 8 bases and J 6 bases; bases outside gene matches: 11. Germline assignment: CDR1 MDHEN and CDR2 SYDVKM. The CDR3 loop is CASAPPGGFSGELFF. The CDR3, as DNA: TGTGCCAGCGCACCGCCGGGGGGGTTCTCCGGGGAGCTGTTTTTT.

V gene TRBV5-1 combines with J gene TRBJ1-2; no definite D call. CDR1 and CDR2 (germline): SGHRS, YFSETQ. The CDR3 covers 13 residues. Trimming took 0 bases from V and 3 from J, leaving 6 bases between them. CDR3 nucleotide sequence: TGCGCCAGCAGCTTGGCAGCGTACTATGGCTACACCTTC. Translated, it gives CASSLAAYYGYTF.

This rearrangement joins TRBV29-1 to TRBJ2-2; D perhaps matches TRBD2 (5 bases). CDR3 length: 14 residues. Looked up from germline, CDR1 is SQVTM and CDR2 is ANQGSEA. V gave up 4 bases and J gave up 6 bases, with 15 bases separating them. The CDR3 loop reads CSVAVLAGSGELFF. The CDR3 DNA is TGCAGCGTTGCCGTCCTAGCTGGGTCCGGGGAGCTGTTTTTT.

V is TRBV12-1 and J is TRBJ2-2; the D segment call TRBD2 is taken from the table without a DNA check. TRBV12-1 is listed as a pseudogene. CDR3 length: 11 amino acids. The CDR3 DNA reads TGTGCCAGCAGCCCCCCCGTGGAGCTGTTTTTT. This codes for CASSPPVELFF.

This clone was counted only a few times. The CDR3 region has the DNA TGCAGCGTTGAAGCTAGCGGGAGACCGTCCGAGCAGTACTTC. It yields the protein CSVEASGRPSEQYF. This sequence joins TRBV29-1 and TRBJ2-7, with 10 bases matching TRBD2. V lost 1 base to trimming and J lost 6 bases; unmatched junction nucleotides: 6. Per the germline V gene, CDR1 is SQVTM and CDR2 is ANQGSEA. The CDR3 is 14 residues long.

The chain joins TRBV28 to TRBJ2-4; 10 bases fit TRBD1. CDR1 and CDR2 (germline): MDHEN, SYDVKM. V lost 6 bases, J lost 8 bases, and 7 bases stayed unmatched. The CDR3 spans 14 residues. The CDR3 sequence: CASSLGQGYDIQYF. CDR3 in DNA: TGTGCCAGCAGCCTGGGACAGGGGTATGACATTCAGTACTTC.

The V call is TRBV7-9, the J call TRBJ2-7, with D possibly matching TRBD1 (6 bases). The CDR3 extends over 14 amino acids. Germline CDR1 SEHNR, CDR2 FQNEAQ (reference sequence). With 5 bases removed from V and 5 bases from J, the gap between germline ends came to 16 bases. CDR3 sequence: CASSNRAGGDEQYF. The CDR3 nucleotides are TGTGCCAGCAGCAACAGGGCCGGCGGCGACGAGCAGTACTTC.

This chain joins TRBV27 and TRBJ2-2, with a weak D call TRBD1 (5 bases). With 6 bases removed from V and 6 bases from J, the gap between germline ends came to 11 bases. The CDR3 has 13 residues. Germline V gene sequence: CDR1 MNHEY, CDR2 SMNVEV (reference sequence). The CDR3 here is CASSLETAGELFF. The CDR3 DNA follows: TGTGCCAGCAGCCTCGAGACAGCCGGGGAGCTGTTTTTT.

This rearrangement joins TRBV30 to TRBJ2-1; possible D gene TRBD2, 7 bases. The CDR3 extends over 16 amino acids. The germline gives CDR1 GTSNPN, CDR2 SVGIG (reference sequence). The germline V and J ends were trimmed by 4 bases and 8 bases, with 24 bases remaining between them. CDR3 in amino acids: CAWTPRGGRKLHEQFF. CDR3 nucleotides: TGTGCCTGGACCCCCAGGGGCGGGAGAAAGCTCCATGAGCAGTTCTTC.

This chain joins TRBV6-5 and TRBJ1-1; possible D gene TRBD1, 6 bases. The V end was cut by 7 bases, the J end by 2 bases, with 11 bases between. The CDR3 sequence is 13 residues long. Looked up from germline, CDR1 is MNHEY and CDR2 is SVGAGI. The CDR3 DNA reads TGTGCCAGCAATCAGGGGCGCAACACTGAAGCTTTCTTT. Translating gives CASNQGRNTEAFF.

The chain carries TRBV28 and TRBJ2-1, with D possibly being TRBD1 (5 bases). This CDR3 spans 17 amino acids. V was pared by 5 bases and J by 6 bases, with 23 bases between. From germline, CDR1 is MDHEN and CDR2 SYDVKM. The CDR3 reads CASSPSSDWGSSNEQFF. Written as DNA, the CDR3 is TGTGCCAGCAGTCCCAGTAGTGACTGGGGCTCGTCCAATGAGCAGTTCTTC. The complete variable domain, with remaining parts taken from reference TRBV28 and TRBJ2-1, reads DVKVTQSSRYLVKRTGEKVFLECVQDMDHENMFWYRQDPGLGLRLIYFSYDVKMKEKGDIPEGYSVSREKKERFSLILESASTNQTSMYLCASSPSSDWGSSNEQFFGPGTRLTVL.

This clone was seen a single time. This chain connects TRBV5-6 to TRBJ2-3; tentatively, D is TRBD1 (5 bases). This CDR3 region has 14 residues. The germline CDR1 and CDR2 sequences are SGHDT and YYEEEE. Between the trimmed V and J ends, which lost 0 bases and 2 bases, there was a span of 7 bases. CDR3 coding DNA: TGTGCCAGCAGCTTGGGACAGTCCACAGATACGCAGTATTTT. This gives the protein CASSLGQSTDTQYF. Supplemented by reference TRBV5-6 and TRBJ2-3, the full variable domain reads DAGVTQSPTHLIKTRGQQVTLRCSPKSGHDTVSWYQQALGQGPQFIFQYYEEEERQRGNFPDRFSGHQFPNYSSELNVNALLLGDSALYLCASSLGQSTDTQYFGPGTRLTVL.

This rearrangement joins TRBV2 to TRBJ1-1; unclear D gene. Trimming removed 2 bases from V and 4 bases from J, with 5 bases in between. Germline loops: CDR1 SNHLY, CDR2 FYNNEI. There are 12 residues in the CDR3. CDR3 sequence reads: CASSEIRTEAFF. CDR3 nucleotides: TGTGCCAGCAGTGAAATCCGCACTGAAGCTTTCTTT.

This chain uses TRBV6-5 with TRBJ2-2; TRBD2 agrees at 9 bases. This CDR3 has 14 residues. The germline V gene has CDR1 MNHEY and CDR2 SVGAGI. Germline trimming cut 2 bases from V and 8 bases from J; bases unmatched to any gene: 3. This chain's CDR3 is CASSYGLAGGELFF. The DNA for the CDR3 is TGTGCCAGCAGTTACGGCCTAGCGGGAGGGGAGCTGTTTTTT.

The V call is TRBV27, the J call TRBJ1-4; perhaps TRBD1 as D (6 bases). The CDR3 has 16 amino acids. CDR1 MNHEY and CDR2 SMNVEV come from the germline V gene (reference sequence). V was clipped by 0 bases and J by 7 bases, with 15 bases between them. DNA of the CDR3: TGTGCCAGCAGTTTATCTATAGGGGGAGTTAGTGAAAAACTGTTTTTT. Translated: CASSLSIGGVSEKLFF.

The chain recombines TRBV5-5 with TRBJ1-5; D gene uncertain. V shed 3 bases and J shed 3 bases, with 16 bases lying between them. CDR3 length: 16 residues. The germline CDR1 and CDR2 sequences are SGHKS and YYEKEE (reference sequence). The CDR3 protein is CASSSLIQAYNQPQHF. For the CDR3, the DNA is TGTGCCAGCAGCTCGCTTATCCAAGCCTACAATCAGCCCCAGCATTTT.

The rearrangement uses TRBV25-1 and TRBJ2-3, with 12 bases matching TRBD2. The CDR3 contains 17 residues. The germline CDR1 and CDR2 sequences are MGHDK and SYGVNS. Unmatched junction bases numbered 10, after V lost 4 bases and J lost 5 bases. CDR3 sequence (DNA): TGTGCCAGCAGTGGGGGGACTAGCGGGCGGGTACAAGATACGCAGTATTTT. As protein: CASSGGTSGRVQDTQYF. The whole variable domain, filled in from reference TRBV25-1 and TRBJ2-3, reads EADIYQTPRYLVIGTGKKITLECSQTMGHDKMYWYQQDPGMELHLIHYSYGVNSTEKGDLSSESTVSRIRTEHFPLTLESARPSHTSQYLCASSGGTSGRVQDTQYFGPGTRLTVL.

J is TRBJ2-6 and V is TRBV6-1; no firm D call. The CDR3 runs to 17 residues. Trimming pared 0 bases from V and 2 bases from J, leaving 11 bases between. The germline gives CDR1 MNHNS, CDR2 SASEGT. The CDR3 here is CASSEALPRAGANVLTF. CDR3 in DNA: TGTGCCAGCAGTGAAGCGCTTCCGAGAGCTGGGGCCAACGTCCTGACTTTC.

The gene calls are TRBV27 and TRBJ1-4; 7 nucleotides agree with TRBD1. There are 15 residues in the CDR3. CDR1 is MNHEY and CDR2 is SMNVEV in the germline V gene (reference sequence). The trim removed 6 bases at V and 4 bases at J, leaving 8 bases unmatched. Written as DNA, the CDR3 is TGTGCCAGCAGACCTTATGACAGGGATAATGAAAAACTGTTTTTT. Translated: CASRPYDRDNEKLFF.

The chain is built from TRBV5-6 and TRBJ1-5; maybe TRBD1 (6 bases). The germline V and J ends were trimmed by 2 bases and 1 base, with 7 bases remaining between them. Per the germline V gene, CDR1 is SGHDT and CDR2 is YYEEEE. There are 14 residues in the CDR3. The CDR3 sequence: CASSLGQSNQPQHF. For the CDR3, the DNA is TGTGCCAGCAGCTTAGGACAGAGCAATCAGCCCCAGCATTTT.